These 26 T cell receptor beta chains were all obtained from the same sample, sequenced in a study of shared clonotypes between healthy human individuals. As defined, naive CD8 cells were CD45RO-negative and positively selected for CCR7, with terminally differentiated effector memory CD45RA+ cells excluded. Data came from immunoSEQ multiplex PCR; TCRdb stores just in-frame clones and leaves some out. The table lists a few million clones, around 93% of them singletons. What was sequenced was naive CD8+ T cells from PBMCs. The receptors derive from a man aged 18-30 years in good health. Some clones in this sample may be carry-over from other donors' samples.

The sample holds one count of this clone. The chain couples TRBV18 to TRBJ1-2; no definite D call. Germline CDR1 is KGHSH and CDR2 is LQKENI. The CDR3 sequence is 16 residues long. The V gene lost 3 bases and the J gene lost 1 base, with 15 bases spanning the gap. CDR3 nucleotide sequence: TGTGCCAGCTCACCTTCAGCGAGGGCGATTAACTATGGCTACACCTTC. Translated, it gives CASSPSARAINYGYTF.

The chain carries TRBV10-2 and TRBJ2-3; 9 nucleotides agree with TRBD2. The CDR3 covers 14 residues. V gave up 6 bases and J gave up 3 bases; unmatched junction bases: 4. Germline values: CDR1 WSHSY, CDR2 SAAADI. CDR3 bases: TGCGCCAGCAGCGGTAGCGGGAGAACAGATACGCAGTATTTT. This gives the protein CASSGSGRTDTQYF.

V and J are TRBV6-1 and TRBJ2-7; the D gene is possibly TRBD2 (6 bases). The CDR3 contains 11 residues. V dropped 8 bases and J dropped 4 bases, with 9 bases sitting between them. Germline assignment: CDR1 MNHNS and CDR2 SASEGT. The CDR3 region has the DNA TGTGCCAGCTGGGCGGGGTACGAGCAGTACTTC. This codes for CASWAGYEQYF.

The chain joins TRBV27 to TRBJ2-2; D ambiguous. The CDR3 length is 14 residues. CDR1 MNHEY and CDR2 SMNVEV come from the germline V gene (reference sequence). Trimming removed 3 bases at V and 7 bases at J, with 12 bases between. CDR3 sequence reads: CASSFISGFGELFF. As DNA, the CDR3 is TGTGCCAGCAGTTTTATTTCGGGTTTCGGGGAGCTGTTTTTT.

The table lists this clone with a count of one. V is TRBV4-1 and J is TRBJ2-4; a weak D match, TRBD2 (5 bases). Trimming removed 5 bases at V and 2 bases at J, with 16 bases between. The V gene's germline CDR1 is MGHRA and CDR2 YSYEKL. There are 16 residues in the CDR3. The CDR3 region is CASSEVGSGTKNIQYF. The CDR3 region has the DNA TGCGCCAGCAGCGAAGTGGGATCGGGGACCAAAAACATTCAGTACTTC.

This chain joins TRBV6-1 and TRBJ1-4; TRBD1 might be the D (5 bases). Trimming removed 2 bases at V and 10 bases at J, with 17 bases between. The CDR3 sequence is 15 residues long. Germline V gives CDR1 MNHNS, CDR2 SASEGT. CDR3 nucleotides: TGTGCCAGCAGTGAATTACCCGGGCAGGGCCGAAAACTGTTTTTT. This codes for CASSELPGQGRKLFF.

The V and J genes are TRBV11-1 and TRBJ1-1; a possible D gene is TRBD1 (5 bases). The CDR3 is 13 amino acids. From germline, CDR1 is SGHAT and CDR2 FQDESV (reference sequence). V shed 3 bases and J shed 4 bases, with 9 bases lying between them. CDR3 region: CASSFAGGTEAFF. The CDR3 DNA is TGTGCCAGCAGCTTCGCGGGGGGCACTGAAGCTTTCTTT.

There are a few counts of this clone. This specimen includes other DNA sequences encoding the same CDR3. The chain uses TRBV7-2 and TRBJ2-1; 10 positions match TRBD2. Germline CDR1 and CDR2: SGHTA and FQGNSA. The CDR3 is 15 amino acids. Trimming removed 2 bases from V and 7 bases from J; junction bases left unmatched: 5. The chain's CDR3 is CASSLLAGAGNEQFF. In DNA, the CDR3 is TGTGCCAGCAGCTTACTAGCGGGAGCGGGGAATGAGCAGTTCTTC.

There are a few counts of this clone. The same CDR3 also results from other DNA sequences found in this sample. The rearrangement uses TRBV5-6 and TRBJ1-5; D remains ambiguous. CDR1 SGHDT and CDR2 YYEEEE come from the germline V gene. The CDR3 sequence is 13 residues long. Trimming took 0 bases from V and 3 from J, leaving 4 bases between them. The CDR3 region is CASSLGDNQPQHF. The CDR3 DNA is TGTGCCAGCAGCTTGGGGGACAATCAGCCCCAGCATTTT.

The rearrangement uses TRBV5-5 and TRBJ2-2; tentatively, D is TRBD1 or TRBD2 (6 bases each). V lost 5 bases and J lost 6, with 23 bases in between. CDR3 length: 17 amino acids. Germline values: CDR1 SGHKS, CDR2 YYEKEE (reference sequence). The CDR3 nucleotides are TGTGCCAGCAGTCATCTTAGGGGGGCTAGCAGGCCCGGGGAGCTGTTTTTT. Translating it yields CASSHLRGASRPGELFF.

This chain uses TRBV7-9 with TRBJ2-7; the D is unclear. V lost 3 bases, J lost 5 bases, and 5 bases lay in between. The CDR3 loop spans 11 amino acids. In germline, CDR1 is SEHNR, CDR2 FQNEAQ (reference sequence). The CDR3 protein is CASSFPDEQYF. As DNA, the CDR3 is TGTGCCAGCAGCTTCCCGGACGAGCAGTACTTC.

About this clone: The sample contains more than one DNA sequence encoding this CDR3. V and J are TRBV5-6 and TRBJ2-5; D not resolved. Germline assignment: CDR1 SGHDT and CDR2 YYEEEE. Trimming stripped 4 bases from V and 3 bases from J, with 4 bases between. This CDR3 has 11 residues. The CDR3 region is CASSLKETQYF. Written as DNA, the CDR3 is TGTGCCAGCAGCCTGAAAGAGACCCAGTACTTC.

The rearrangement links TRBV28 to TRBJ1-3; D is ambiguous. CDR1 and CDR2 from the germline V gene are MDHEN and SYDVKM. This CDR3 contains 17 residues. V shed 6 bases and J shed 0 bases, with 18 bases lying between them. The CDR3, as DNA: TGTGCCAGCAGGGGGTGGGGAGGTCCTTTCTCTGGAAACACCATATATTTT. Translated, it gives CASRGWGGPFSGNTIYF.

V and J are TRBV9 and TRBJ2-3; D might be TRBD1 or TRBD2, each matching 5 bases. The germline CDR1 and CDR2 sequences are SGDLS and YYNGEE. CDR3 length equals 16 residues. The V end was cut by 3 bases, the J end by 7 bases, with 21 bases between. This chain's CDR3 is CASSDGTSLHDNTQYF. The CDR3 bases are TGTGCCAGCAGCGACGGGACGTCGCTTCATGATAATACGCAGTATTTT. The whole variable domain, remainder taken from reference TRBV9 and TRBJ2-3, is DSGVTQTPKHLITATGQRVTLRCSPRSGDLSVYWYQQSLDQGLQFLIQYYNGEERAKGNILERFSAQQFPDLHSELNLSSLELGDSALYFCASSDGTSLHDNTQYFGPGTRLTVL.

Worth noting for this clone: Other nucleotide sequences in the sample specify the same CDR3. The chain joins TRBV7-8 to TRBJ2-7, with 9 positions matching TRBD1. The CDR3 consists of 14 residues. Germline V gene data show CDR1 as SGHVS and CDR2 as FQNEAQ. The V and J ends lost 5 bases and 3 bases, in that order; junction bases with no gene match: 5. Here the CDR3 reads CASSPPGQGYEQYF. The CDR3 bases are TGTGCCAGCAGCCCCCCGGGACAGGGCTACGAGCAGTACTTC.

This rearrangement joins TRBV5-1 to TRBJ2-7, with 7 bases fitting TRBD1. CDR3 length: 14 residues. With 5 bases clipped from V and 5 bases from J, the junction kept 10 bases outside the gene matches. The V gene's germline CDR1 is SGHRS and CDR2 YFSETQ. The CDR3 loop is CASSQRDRQDEQYF. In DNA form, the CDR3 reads TGCGCCAGCAGTCAGAGGGACAGACAGGACGAGCAGTACTTC.

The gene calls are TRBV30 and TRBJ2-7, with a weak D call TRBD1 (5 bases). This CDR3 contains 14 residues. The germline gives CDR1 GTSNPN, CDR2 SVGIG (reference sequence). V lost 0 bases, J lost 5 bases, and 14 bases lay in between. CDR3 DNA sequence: TGTGCCTGGAGTGTACGTTGGGGCGCTGACGAGCAGTACTTC. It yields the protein CAWSVRWGADEQYF. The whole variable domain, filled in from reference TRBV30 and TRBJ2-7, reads SQTIHQWPATLVQPVGSPLSLECTVEGTSNPNLYWYRQAAGRGLQLLFYSVGIGQISSEVPQNLSASRPQDRQFILSSKKLLLSDSGFYLCAWSVRWGADEQYFGPGTRLTVT.

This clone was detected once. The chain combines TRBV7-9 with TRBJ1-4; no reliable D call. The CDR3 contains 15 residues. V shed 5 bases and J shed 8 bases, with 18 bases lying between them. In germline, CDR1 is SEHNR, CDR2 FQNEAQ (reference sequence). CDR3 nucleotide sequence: TGTGCCAGCAGCCCCGAATTGACCCGAGGCGAAAAACTGTTTTTT. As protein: CASSPELTRGEKLFF. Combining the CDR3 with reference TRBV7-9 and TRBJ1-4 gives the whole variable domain DTGVSQNPRHKITKRGQNVTFRCDPISEHNRLYWYRQTLGQGPEFLTYFQNEAQLEKSRLLSDRFSAERPKGSFSTLEIQRTEQGDSAMYLCASSPELTRGEKLFFGSGTQLSVL.

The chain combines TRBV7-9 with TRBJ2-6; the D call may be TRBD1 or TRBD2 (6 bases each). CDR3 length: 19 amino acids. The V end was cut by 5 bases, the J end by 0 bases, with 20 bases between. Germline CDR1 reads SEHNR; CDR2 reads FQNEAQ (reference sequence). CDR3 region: CASSASFMGGYSGANVLTF. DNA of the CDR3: TGTGCCAGCAGCGCCTCGTTCATGGGGGGCTACTCTGGGGCCAACGTCCTGACTTTC.

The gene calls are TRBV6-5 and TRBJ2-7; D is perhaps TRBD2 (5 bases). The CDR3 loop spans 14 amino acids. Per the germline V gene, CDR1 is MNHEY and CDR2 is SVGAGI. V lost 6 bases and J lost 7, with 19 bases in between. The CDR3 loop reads CASRITRGSDEQYF. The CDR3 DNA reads TGTGCCAGCAGGATTACTAGAGGGTCGGATGAGCAGTACTTC.

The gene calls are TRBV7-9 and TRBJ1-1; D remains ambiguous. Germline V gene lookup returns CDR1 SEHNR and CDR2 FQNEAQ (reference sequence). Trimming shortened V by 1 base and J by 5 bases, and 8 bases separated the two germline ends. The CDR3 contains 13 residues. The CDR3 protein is CASSLGRRTEAFF. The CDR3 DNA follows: TGTGCCAGCAGCTTAGGGAGGAGGACTGAAGCTTTCTTT.

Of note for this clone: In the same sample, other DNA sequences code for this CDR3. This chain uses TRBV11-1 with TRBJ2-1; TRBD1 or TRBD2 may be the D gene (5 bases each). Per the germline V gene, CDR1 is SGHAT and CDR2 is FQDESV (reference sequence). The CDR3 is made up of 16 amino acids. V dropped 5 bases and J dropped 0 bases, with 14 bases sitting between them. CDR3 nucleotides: TGTGCCAGCAGCCCTCTAGAGGGGAGCTCCTACAATGAGCAGTTCTTC. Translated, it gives CASSPLEGSSYNEQFF.

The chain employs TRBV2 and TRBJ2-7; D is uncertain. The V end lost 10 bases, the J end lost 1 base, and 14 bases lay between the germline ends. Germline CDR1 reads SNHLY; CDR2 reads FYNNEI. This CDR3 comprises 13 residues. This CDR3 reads CATRASTSYEQYF. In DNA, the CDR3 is TGTGCCACCCGGGCTTCAACTTCCTACGAGCAGTACTTC. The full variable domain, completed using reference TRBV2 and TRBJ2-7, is EPEVTQTPSHQVTQMGQEVILRCVPISNHLYFYWYRQILGQKVEFLVSFYNNEISEKSEIFDDQFSVERPDGSNFTLKIRSTKLEDSAMYFCATRASTSYEQYFGPGTRLTVT.

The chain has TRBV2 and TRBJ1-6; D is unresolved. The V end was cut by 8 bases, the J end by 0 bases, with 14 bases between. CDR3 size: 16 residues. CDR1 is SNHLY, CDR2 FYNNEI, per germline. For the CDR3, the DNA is TGTGCCAGCCAGGATATACAGAGCTCCTATAATTCACCCCTCCACTTT. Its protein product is CASQDIQSSYNSPLHF. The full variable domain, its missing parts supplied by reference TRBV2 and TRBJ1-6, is EPEVTQTPSHQVTQMGQEVILRCVPISNHLYFYWYRQILGQKVEFLVSFYNNEISEKSEIFDDQFSVERPDGSNFTLKIRSTKLEDSAMYFCASQDIQSSYNSPLHFGNGTRLTVT.

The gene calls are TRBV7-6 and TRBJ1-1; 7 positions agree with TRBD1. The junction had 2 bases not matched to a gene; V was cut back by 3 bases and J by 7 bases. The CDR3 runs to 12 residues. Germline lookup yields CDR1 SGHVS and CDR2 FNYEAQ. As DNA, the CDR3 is TGTGCCAGCAGCTTCAGACAGGGTGAAGCTTTCTTT. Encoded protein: CASSFRQGEAFF.

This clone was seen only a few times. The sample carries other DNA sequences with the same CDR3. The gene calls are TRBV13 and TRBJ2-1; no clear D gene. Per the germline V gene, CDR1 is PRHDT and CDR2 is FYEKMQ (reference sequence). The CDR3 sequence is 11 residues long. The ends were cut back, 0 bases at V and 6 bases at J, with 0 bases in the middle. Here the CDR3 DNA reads TGTGCCAGCAGCTTAGGCAATGAGCAGTTCTTC. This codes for CASSLGNEQFF.